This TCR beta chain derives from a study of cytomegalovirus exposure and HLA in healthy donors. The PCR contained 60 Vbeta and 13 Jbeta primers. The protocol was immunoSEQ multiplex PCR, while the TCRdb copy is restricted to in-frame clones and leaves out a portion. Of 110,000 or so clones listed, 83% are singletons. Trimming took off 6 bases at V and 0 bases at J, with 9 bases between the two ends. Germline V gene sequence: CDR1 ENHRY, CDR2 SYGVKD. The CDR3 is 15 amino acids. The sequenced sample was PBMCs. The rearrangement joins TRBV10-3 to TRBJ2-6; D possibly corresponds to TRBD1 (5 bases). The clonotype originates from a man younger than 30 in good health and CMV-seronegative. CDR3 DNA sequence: TGTGCCATCAGGGCAGGGTTCTCTGGGGCCAACGTCCTGACTTTC. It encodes CAIRAGFSGANVLTF.